Shown below are 5 T cell receptor beta chains from a single sample sequenced in a study of response to subunit inactivated influenza vaccine. Each CDR3 protein is one row after TCRdb ran MiXCR on the RT-PCR reads. The data show about 160,000 distinct CDR3 sequences, approximately 10% seen once. The sequences come from non-naive T cells sorted from PBMCs, collected roughly 6 weeks after vaccination. All receptors come from a man in his forties or fifties who received an inactivated influenza vaccine.

There are a few counts of this clonotype. This sequence joins TRBV7-8 and TRBJ2-2; weak D call: TRBD1 (6 bases). The germline V and J ends were trimmed by 5 bases and 8 bases, with 21 bases remaining between them. From germline, CDR1 is SGHVS and CDR2 FQNEAQ. This CDR3 has 16 residues. This CDR3 reads CASSGNTGTFGGELFF. The CDR3 DNA reads as TGTGCCAGCAGCGGCAACACAGGGACATTTGGAGGGGAGCTGTTTTTT.

In its sample, this clonotype was seen a few times. This CDR3 reads CASSSGRTQYF. CDR3 DNA sequence: TGTGCCAGCAGCTCGGGGCGGACCCAGTACTTC. V is TRBV3-1 and J is TRBJ2-5; either TRBD1 or TRBD2 may supply D (5 bases each). The germline V gene encodes CDR1 LGHDT and CDR2 YNNKEL (reference sequence). V was shortened by 5 bases and J by 7 bases, with 8 bases between the two germline ends. There are 11 residues in the CDR3.

This clonotype was found many times. V gene TRBV20-1 combines with J gene TRBJ2-1; the D is unclear. This CDR3 region has 14 residues. Germline V gene data show CDR1 as DFQATT and CDR2 as SNEGSKA (reference sequence). Trimming removed 1 base at V and 0 bases at J, with 7 bases between. The CDR3 coding sequence is TGCAGTGCTAGAGCATCGAGCTCCTACAATGAGCAGTTCTTC. This gives the protein CSARASSSYNEQFF.

This clonotype was recorded many times. The V call is TRBV6-2 or TRBV6-3, the J call TRBJ1-2, with TRBD1 matching 8 bases. The CDR3 contains 12 residues. Germline assignment: CDR1 MNHEY and CDR2 SVGEGT. Trimming cost V 5 bases and J 8 bases; bases outside gene matches: 4. This CDR3 is CASSHDRGGYTF. The CDR3 DNA reads TGTGCCAGCAGTCATGACAGGGGCGGCTACACCTTC.

The chain carries TRBV20-1 and TRBJ2-3, with D tentatively TRBD2 (6 bases). Germline assignment: CDR1 DFQATT and CDR2 SNEGSKA (reference sequence). Trimming took off 7 bases at V and 2 bases at J, with 16 bases between the two ends. The CDR3 loop spans 14 amino acids. The DNA of the CDR3 is TGCAGTGTGAGGAGGGACTTACTCACAGATACGCAGTATTTT. Translated, it gives CSVRRDLLTDTQYF.